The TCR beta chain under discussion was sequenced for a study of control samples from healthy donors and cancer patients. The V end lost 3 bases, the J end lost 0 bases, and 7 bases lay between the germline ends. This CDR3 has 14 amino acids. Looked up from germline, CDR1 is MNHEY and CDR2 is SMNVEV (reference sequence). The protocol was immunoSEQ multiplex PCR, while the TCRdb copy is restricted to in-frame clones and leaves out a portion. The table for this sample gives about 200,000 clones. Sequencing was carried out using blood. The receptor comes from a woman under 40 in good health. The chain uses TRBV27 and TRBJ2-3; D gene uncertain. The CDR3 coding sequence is TGTGCCAGCAGTTTGGGCCTGAGCACAGATACGCAGTATTTT. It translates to CASSLGLSTDTQYF.